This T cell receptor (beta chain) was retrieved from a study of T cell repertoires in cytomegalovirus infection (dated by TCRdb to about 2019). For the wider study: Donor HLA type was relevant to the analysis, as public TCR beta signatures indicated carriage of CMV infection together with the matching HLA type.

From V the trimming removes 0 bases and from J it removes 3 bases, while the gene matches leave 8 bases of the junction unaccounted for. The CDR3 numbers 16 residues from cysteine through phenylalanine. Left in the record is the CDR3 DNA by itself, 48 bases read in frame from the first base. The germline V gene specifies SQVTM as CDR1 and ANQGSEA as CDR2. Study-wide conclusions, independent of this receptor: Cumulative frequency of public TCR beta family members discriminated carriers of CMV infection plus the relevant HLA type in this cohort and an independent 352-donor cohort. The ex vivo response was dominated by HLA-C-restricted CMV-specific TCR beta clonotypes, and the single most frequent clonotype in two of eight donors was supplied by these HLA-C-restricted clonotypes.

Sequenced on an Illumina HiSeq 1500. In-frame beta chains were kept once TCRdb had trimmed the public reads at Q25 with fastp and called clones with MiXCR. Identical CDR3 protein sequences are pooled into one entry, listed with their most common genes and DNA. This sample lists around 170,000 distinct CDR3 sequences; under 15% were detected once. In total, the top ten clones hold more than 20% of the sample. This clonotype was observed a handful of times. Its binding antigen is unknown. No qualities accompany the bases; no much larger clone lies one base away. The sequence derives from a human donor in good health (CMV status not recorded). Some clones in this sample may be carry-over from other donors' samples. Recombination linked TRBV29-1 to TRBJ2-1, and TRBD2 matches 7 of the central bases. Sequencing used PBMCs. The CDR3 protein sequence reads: CSVEDLGLAVYNEQFF. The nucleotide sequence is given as TGCAGCGTTGAAGATCTGGGGCTAGCGGTCTACAATGAGCAGTTCTTC.